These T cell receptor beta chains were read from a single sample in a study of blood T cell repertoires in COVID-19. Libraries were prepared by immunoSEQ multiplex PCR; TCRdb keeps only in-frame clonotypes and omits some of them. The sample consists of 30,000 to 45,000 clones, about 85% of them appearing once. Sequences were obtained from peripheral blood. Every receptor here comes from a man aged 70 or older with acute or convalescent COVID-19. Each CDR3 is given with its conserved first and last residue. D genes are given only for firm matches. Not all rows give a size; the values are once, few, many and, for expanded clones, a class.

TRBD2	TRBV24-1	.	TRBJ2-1	CATKRLAGGNYYNEQFF	TGTGCCACCAAGAGACTAGCGGGAGGGAACTATTACAATGAGCAGTTCTTC
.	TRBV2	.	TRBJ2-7	CAKGDRLLSGQYF	TGTGCCAAAGGAGACAGGCTCCTTTCAGGGCAGTACTTC
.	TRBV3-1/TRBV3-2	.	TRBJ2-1	CASSQMLANNEQFF	TGTGCCAGCAGCCAGATGCTAGCGAACAATGAGCAGTTCTTC
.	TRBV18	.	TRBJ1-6	CASSQNPGQGTNSPLHF	TGTGCCAGCTCACAGAACCCGGGCCAGGGTACTAACTCACCCCTCCACTTT
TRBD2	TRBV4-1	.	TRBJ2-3	CASSQGRGGLAGAADTQYF	TGCGCCAGCAGCCAAGGGAGGGGAGGTCTAGCGGGAGCGGCAGATACGCAGTATTTT
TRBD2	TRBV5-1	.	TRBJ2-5	CASSAQAGASQETQYF	TGCGCCAGCAGCGCCCAAGCGGGGGCTAGCCAAGAGACCCAGTACTTC
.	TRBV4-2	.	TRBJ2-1	CASSQDTDMGPYNEQFF	TGTGCCAGCAGCCAAGATACGGACATGGGGCCCTACAATGAGCAGTTCTTC
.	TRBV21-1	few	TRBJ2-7	CASSKEVPGKTYEQYF	TGTGCCAGCAGCAAAGAGGTCCCAGGTAAAACCTACGAGCAGTACTTC
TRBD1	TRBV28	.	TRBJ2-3	CASSLGQGIVGGYF	TGTGCCAGCAGTTTAGGACAGGGGATCGTCGGGGGGTATTTT
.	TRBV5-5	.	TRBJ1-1	CASSLELGTTEAFF	TGTGCCAGCAGCTTGGAGTTAGGGACAACCGAAGCTTTCTTT